The sequence of this T cell receptor beta chain was determined in a study of shared T cell receptors in the human thymus. Only in-frame clones appear in the TCRdb table, and some are missing; sequencing was by immunoSEQ multiplex PCR. Here the sample spans hundreds of thousands of clones, approximately 85% being singletons. Germline assignment: CDR1 SGHTA and CDR2 FQGNSA. The CDR3 runs to 14 residues. V was pared by 4 bases and J by 4 bases, with 12 bases between. The same specimen was also included in a second study, on human thymus T cells.

The sequence was collected from a girl less than two years old with a congenital heart defect. The sequenced sample was thymocytes. The rearrangement uses TRBV7-2 and TRBJ2-3; a weak D match, TRBD2 (5 bases). The CDR3 DNA is TGTGCCAGCAGCTACGGGATTCTGGCAGATACGCAGTATTTT. Amino acid sequence: CASSYGILADTQYF.